The present entry profiles one TCR beta chain with its context. Antigen: not known. The data derive from a study of shared clonotypes between healthy human individuals. Germline-derived CDR1 and CDR2 are MNHNS and SASEGT. There are 17 residues in the CDR3. Trimming removed 4 bases from V and 4 bases from J, with 19 bases in between. General observations from the study: Clonotypes that were shared across a handful of donors made up roughly 5.2% of naive CD4 clonotypes. The study drew on few donors, limiting represented genetic and exposure-history diversity.

Measured with immunoSEQ multiplex PCR; TCRdb has only the in-frame clones, and not every one. The table includes some 240,000 clones, approximately 65% detected once. The sequencing input was memory CD4+ T cells sorted from blood. Documented subset: CD45RA-negative fraction. The clonotype originates from a man aged 25-45 years in good health. The chain joins TRBV6-1 to TRBJ2-2; maybe TRBD2 (7 bases). DNA for the CDR3: TGTGCCAGCAGTGCCCGCCGACTAGCCAGGGGCACCGGGGAGCTGTTTTTT. Translating it yields CASSARRLARGTGELFF.